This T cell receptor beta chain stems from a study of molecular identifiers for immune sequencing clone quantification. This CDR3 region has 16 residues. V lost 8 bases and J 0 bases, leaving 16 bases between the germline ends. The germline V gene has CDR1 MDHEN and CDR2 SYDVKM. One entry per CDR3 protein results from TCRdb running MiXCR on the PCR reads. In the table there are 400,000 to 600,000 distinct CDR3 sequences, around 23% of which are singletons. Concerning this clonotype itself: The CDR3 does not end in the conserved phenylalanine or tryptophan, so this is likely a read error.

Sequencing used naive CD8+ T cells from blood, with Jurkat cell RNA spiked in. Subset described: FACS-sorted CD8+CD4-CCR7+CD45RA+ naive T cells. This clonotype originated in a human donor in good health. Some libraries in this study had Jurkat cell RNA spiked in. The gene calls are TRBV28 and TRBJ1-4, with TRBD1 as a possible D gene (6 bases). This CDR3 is CASRDIFSATNEKLFL. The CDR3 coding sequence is TGTGCCAGCCGGGACATTTTTTCTGCAACTAATGAAAAACTGTTTCTT.